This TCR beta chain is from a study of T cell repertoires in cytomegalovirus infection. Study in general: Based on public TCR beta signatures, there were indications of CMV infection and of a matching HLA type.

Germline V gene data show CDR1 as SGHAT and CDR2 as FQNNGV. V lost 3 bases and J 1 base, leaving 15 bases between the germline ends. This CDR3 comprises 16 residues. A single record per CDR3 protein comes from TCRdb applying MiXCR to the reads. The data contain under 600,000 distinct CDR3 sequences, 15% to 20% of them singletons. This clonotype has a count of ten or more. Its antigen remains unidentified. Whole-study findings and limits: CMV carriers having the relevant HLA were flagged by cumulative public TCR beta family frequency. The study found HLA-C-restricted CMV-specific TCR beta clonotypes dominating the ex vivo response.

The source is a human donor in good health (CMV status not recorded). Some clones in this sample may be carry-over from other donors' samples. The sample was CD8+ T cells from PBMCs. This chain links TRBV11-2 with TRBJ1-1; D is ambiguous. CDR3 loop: CASSFWVRVGNTEAFF. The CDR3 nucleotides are TGTGCCAGCAGCTTCTGGGTACGGGTTGGGAACACTGAAGCTTTCTTT.